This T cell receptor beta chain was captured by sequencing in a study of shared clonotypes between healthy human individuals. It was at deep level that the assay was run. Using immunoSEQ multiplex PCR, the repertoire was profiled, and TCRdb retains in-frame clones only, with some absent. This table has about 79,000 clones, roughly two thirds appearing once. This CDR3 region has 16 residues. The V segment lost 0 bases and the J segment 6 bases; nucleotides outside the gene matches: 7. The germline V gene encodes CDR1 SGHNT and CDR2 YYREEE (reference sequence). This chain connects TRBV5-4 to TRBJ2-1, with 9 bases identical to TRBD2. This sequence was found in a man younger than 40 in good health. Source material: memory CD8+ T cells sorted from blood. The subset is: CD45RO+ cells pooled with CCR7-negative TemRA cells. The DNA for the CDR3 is TGTGCCAGCAGCTTGGAGCTAGCGGGACTGTCCAATGAGCAGTTCTTC. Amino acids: CASSLELAGLSNEQFF.